A single TCR beta chain is shown here with its context. The antigen is undetermined. V was pared by 6 bases and J by 3 bases, with 12 bases between. The CDR3 runs 14 residues. The germline V gene encodes CDR1 MNHNY and CDR2 SVGAGI (reference sequence). The data were obtained in a study of cytomegalovirus exposure and HLA in healthy donors. Regarding the study as a whole: Reportedly, diagnosis of cytomegalovirus status by the classifier showed high specificity and sensitivity. HLA alleles were associated with fewer than 20,000 TCR beta sequences in a later analysis at 0.05 false discovery rate. Reportedly, a later analysis found an Asian-associated ancestry cluster had fewer N-insertions than the roughly 700-donor mean.

The PCR made use of 60 Vbeta and 13 Jbeta primers. In the original processing: Around 76 million unique TCR beta chains, roughly 10 million shared, were counted in a later analysis. Libraries were prepared by immunoSEQ multiplex PCR; TCRdb keeps only in-frame clonotypes and omits some of them. V, J and clone size reflect that table, while D and trimming were determined from the DNA. The sample has about 180,000 clones; 82% are singletons. This chain uses TRBV6-6 with TRBJ1-5; D call uncertain. This sequence was found in a man aged 35 to 55 in good health and CMV-seronegative. The material sequenced was PBMCs. The CDR3 loop is CASSYDWNNQPQHF. CDR3 sequence (DNA): TGTGCCAGCAGCTACGACTGGAACAATCAGCCCCAGCATTTT.